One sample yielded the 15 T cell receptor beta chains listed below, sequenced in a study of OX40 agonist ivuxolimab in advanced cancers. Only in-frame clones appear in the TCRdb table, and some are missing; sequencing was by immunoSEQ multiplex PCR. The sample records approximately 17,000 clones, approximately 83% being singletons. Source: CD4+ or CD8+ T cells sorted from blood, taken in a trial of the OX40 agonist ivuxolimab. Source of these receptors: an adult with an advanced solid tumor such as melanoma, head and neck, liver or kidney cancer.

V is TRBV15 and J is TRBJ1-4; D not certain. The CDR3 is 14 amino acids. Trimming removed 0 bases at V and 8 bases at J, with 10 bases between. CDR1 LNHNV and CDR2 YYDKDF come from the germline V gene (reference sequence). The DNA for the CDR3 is TGTGCCACCAGCAGAGATAGGGCCCTGGAAAAACTGTTTTTT. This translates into CATSRDRALEKLFF.

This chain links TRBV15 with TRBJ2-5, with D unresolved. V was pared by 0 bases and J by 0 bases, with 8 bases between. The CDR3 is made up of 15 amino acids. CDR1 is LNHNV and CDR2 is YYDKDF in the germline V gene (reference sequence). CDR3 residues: CATSRDLGYQETQYF. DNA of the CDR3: TGTGCCACCAGCAGAGATCTCGGCTACCAAGAGACCCAGTACTTC.

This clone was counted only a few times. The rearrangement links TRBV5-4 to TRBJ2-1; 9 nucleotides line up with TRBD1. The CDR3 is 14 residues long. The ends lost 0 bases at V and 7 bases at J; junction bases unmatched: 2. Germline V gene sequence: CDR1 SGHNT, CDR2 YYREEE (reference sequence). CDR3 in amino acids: CASSLEQGANEQFF. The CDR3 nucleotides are TGTGCCAGCAGCTTGGAACAGGGGGCGAATGAGCAGTTCTTC.

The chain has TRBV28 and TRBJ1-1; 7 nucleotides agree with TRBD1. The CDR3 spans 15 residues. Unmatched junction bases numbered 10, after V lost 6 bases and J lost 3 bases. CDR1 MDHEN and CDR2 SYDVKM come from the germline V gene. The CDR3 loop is CASSPQGEGYTEAFF. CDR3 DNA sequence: TGTGCCAGCAGCCCCCAGGGGGAGGGCTACACTGAAGCTTTCTTT.

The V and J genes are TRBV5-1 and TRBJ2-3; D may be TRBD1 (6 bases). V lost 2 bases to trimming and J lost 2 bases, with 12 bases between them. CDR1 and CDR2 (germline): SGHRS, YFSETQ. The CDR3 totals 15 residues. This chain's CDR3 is CASSFTGHFTDTQYF. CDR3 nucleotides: TGCGCCAGCAGCTTTACGGGACACTTCACAGATACGCAGTATTTT.

Here the CDR3 DNA reads TGTGCCAGCAGACTGGGCCGGGATACGCAGTATTTT. Protein product: CASRLGRDTQYF. V gene TRBV7-9 combines with J gene TRBJ2-3; the D is unclear. The CDR3 has 12 residues. Germline-derived CDR1 and CDR2 are SEHNR and FQNEAQ (reference sequence). V lost 6 bases, J lost 6 bases, and 10 bases lay in between.

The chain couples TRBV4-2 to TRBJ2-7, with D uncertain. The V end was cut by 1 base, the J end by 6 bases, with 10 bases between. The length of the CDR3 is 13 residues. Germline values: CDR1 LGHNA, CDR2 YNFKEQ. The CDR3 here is CASSQADGFEQYF. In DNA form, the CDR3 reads TGTGCCAGCAGCCAAGCCGATGGTTTCGAGCAGTACTTC.

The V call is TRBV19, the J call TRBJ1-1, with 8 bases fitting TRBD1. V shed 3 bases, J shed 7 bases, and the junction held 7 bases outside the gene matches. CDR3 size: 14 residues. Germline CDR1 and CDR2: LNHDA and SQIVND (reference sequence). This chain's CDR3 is CASSMQGASNEAFF. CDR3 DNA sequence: TGTGCCAGTAGTATGCAGGGGGCGTCCAATGAAGCTTTCTTT.

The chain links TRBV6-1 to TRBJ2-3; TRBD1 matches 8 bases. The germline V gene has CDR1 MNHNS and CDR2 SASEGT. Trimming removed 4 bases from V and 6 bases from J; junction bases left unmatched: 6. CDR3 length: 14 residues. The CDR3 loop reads CASSVWTGSDTQYF. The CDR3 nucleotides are TGTGCCAGCAGTGTTTGGACAGGGTCCGATACGCAGTATTTT.

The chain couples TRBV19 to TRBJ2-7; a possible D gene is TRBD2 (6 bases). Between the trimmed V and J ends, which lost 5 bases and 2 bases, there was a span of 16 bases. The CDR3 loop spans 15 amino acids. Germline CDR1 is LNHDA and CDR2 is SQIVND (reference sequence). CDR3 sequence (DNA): TGTGCCAGTAGTGGTTCCGGGGGTCGTCCCTACGAGCAGTACTTC. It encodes CASSGSGGRPYEQYF.

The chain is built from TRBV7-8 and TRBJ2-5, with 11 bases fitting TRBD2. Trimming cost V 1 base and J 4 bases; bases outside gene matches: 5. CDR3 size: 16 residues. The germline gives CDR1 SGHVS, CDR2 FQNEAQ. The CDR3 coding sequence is TGTGCCAGCAGCTTAGGCGCCGGGACTAGCGGAGAGACCCAGTACTTC. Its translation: CASSLGAGTSGETQYF.

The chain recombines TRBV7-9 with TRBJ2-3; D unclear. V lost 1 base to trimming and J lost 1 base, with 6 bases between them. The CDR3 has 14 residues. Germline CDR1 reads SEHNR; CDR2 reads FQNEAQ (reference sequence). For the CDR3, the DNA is TGTGCCAGCAGCTTAGGATTAGGCACAGATACGCAGTATTTT. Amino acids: CASSLGLGTDTQYF.

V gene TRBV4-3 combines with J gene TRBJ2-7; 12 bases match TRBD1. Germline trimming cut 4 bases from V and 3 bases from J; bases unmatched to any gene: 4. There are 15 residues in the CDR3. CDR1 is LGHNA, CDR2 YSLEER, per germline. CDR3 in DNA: TGCGCCAGCAGCCGGGGACAGGGGGCTAGCTACGAGCAGTACTTC. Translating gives CASSRGQGASYEQYF.

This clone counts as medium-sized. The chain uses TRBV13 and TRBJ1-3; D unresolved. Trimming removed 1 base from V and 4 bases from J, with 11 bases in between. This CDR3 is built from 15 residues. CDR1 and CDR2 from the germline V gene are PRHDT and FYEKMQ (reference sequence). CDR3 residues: CASSLEGSSGNTIYF. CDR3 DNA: TGTGCCAGCAGCTTAGAAGGGAGTTCGGGAAACACCATATATTTT. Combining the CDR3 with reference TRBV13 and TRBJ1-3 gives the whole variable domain AAGVIQSPRHLIKEKRETATLKCYPIPRHDTVYWYQQGPGQDPQFLISFYEKMQSDKGSIPDRFSAQQFSDYHSELNMSSLELGDSALYFCASSLEGSSGNTIYFGEGSWLTVV.

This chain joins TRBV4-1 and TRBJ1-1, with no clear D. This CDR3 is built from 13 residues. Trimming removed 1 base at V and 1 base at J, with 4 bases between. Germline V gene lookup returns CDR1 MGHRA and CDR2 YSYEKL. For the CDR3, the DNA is TGCGCCAGCAGCCAAGGGGCGAACACTGAAGCTTTCTTT. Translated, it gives CASSQGANTEAFF.